What follows are 10 T cell receptor beta chains derived from one specimen sequenced in a study of shared clonotypes between healthy human individuals. Assay used: immunoSEQ multiplex PCR; TCRdb lists only in-frame clones, some missing. This table holds 1,500,000 or so clones, about 98.5% found once. Sequencing was carried out using naive CD4+ T cells sorted from blood. Regarding subset: CD45RA+ positively selected. These receptor sequences come from a young man in good health.

The chain has TRBV11-2 and TRBJ1-2, with a weak D call TRBD1 (6 bases). Germline CDR1 SGHAT, CDR2 FQNNGV. The V and J ends lost 5 bases and 7 bases respectively, with 23 bases between them. CDR3 length: 16 residues. The CDR3 protein is CASSPLRNYIRGGYTF. In DNA form, the CDR3 reads TGTGCCAGCAGCCCCCTCCGTAATTACATCAGGGGTGGCTACACCTTC.

The V call is TRBV9, the J call TRBJ2-1; TRBD2 is a possible D gene (6 bases). Trimming removed 0 bases from V and 4 bases from J, with 11 bases in between. The CDR3 loop spans 15 amino acids. The germline V gene has CDR1 SGDLS and CDR2 YYNGEE. The CDR3 here is CASSVGLESYNEQFF. In nucleotides, the CDR3 is TGTGCCAGCAGCGTAGGACTAGAAAGTTACAATGAGCAGTTCTTC.

Comments on this clone: This CDR3 is also generated by other DNA sequences in the sample. V gene TRBV18 combines with J gene TRBJ2-2; D is ambiguous. There are 14 residues in the CDR3. V lost 3 bases to trimming and J lost 4 bases, with 9 bases between them. Germline values: CDR1 KGHSH, CDR2 LQKENI. The CDR3 is CASSPAGTTGELFF. In DNA, the CDR3 is TGTGCCAGCTCACCGGCCGGAACCACCGGGGAGCTGTTTTTT.

The rearrangement links TRBV11-2 to TRBJ1-1, with D uncertain. CDR3 length equals 15 residues. Trimming removed 1 base from V and 3 bases from J, with 12 bases in between. Germline-derived CDR1 and CDR2 are SGHAT and FQNNGV. The CDR3 spells CASSLAAPTYTEAFF. DNA for the CDR3: TGTGCCAGCAGCTTAGCGGCGCCTACTTACACTGAAGCTTTCTTT.

The chain combines TRBV10-1 with TRBJ2-3; D is perhaps TRBD2 (5 bases). CDR1 and CDR2 (germline): WNHNN, SYGVQD (reference sequence). The V end was cut by 3 bases, the J end by 0 bases, with 13 bases between. CDR3 size: 16 residues. CDR3 DNA sequence: TGCGCCAGCAGTGACGGAGGCCAGCTCAGCACAGATACGCAGTATTTT. Amino acids: CASSDGGQLSTDTQYF.

Regarding this clone: This same CDR3 is encoded by further DNA sequences in the sample. The genes are TRBV2 and TRBJ2-5; unclear D gene. V lost 7 bases to trimming and J lost 2 bases, with 5 bases between them. CDR1 is SNHLY and CDR2 is FYNNEI in the germline V gene. The length of the CDR3 is 11 residues. CDR3 loop: CASTIQETQYF. The CDR3 region has the DNA TGTGCCAGCACCATACAAGAGACCCAGTACTTC.

The rearrangement joins TRBV19 to TRBJ2-1, with 11 bases identical to TRBD1. The V gene end was trimmed by 5 bases and the J gene end by 7 bases; junction bases not matched to a gene: 4. Germline V gives CDR1 LNHDA, CDR2 SQIVND (reference sequence). There are 14 residues in the CDR3. The CDR3, as DNA: TGTGCCAGTAGTCCGGACAGGGGGCGAAATGAGCAGTTCTTC. It specifies CASSPDRGRNEQFF.

J is TRBJ2-5 and V is TRBV19, with 12 bases fitting TRBD1. Looked up from germline, CDR1 is LNHDA and CDR2 is SQIVND (reference sequence). The V segment lost 9 bases and the J segment 5 bases; nucleotides outside the gene matches: 4. This CDR3 is built from 13 residues. Here the CDR3 DNA reads TGTGCCAGCGGGACAGGGGGCCGTGAGACCCAGTACTTC. As protein: CASGTGGRETQYF. Variable domain in full (rest from reference TRBV19 and TRBJ2-5): DGGITQSPKYLFRKEGQNVTLSCEQNLNHDAMYWYRQDPGQGLRLIYYSQIVNDFQKGDIAEGYSVSREKKESFPLTVTSAQKNPTAFYLCASGTGGRETQYFGPGTRLLVL.

The V and J genes are TRBV25-1 and TRBJ1-4; D remains ambiguous. V lost 1 base to trimming and J lost 6 bases, with 9 bases between them. Germline values: CDR1 MGHDK, CDR2 SYGVNS. This CDR3 is 14 amino acids long. For the CDR3, the DNA is TGTGCCAGCAGTGAATGGCGGGTGGATGAAAAACTGTTTTTT. This encodes CASSEWRVDEKLFF.

The chain uses TRBV27 and TRBJ2-6; D not resolved. Trimming removed 7 bases from V and 0 bases from J, with 16 bases in between. The CDR3 has 17 residues. Germline values: CDR1 MNHEY, CDR2 SMNVEV (reference sequence). CDR3 DNA: TGTGCCAGCACCGAGGTGTTGTCTGACTCTGGGGCCAACGTCCTGACTTTC. Encoded protein: CASTEVLSDSGANVLTF.